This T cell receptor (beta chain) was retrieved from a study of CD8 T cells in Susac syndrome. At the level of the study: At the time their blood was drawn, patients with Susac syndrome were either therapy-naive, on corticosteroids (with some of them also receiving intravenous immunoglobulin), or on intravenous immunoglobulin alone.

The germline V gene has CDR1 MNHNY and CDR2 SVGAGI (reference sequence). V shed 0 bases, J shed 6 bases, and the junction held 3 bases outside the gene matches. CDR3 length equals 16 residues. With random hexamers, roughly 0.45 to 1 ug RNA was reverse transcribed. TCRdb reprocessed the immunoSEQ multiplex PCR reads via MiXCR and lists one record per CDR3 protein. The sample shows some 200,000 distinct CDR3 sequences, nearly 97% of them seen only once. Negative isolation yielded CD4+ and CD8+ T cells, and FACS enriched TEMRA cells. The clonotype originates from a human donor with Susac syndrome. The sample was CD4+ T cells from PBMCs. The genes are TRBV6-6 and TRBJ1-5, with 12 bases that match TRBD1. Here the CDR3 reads CASSYSGQGARQPQHF. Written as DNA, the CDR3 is TGTGCCAGCAGTTACTCGGGACAGGGGGCGCGTCAGCCCCAGCATTTT.